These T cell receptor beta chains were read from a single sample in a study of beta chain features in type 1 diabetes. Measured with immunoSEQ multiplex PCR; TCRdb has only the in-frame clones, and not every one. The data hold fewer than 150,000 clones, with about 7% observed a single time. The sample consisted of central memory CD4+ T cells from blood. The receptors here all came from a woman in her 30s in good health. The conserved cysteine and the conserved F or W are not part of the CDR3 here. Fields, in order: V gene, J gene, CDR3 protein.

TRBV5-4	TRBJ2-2	ASSLKRSSNTGELF
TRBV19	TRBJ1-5	ASSWTQRSNQPQH
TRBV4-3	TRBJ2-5	ASSQELVGPTHPSETQY
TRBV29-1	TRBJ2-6	SVEDPGLLANVLT
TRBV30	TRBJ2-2	AWTPWSGGGSPGELF
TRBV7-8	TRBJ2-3	ASSLLADASTDTQY
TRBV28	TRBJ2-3	ASSLRLAGGYTQY
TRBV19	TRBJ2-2	ASRLGARGTGELF
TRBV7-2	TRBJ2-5	ASSPRTSGSSGETQY
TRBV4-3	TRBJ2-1	ASSLRQGRTLAGECNEQF
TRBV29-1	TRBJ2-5	SPWTGGETQY
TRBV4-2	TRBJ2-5	ASSHVLAGGEKTQY
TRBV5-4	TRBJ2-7	ASSLDVGGYEQY
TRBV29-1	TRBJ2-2	SVRWGGTGELF
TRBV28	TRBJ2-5	ASSQGGQETQY
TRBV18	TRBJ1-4	ASSPVRISTNEKLF
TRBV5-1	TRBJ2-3	ASSLTPGLGGDTQY
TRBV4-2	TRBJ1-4	ASSPSPGQAEKLF
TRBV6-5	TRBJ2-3	ASQTAGGPDTQY
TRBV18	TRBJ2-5	ASSPIGTNKETQY
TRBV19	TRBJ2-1	ASIATSALYNEQF
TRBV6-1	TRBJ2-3	ASSVQSPSTDTQY
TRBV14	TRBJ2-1	ASSQVGGINNEQF
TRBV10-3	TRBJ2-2	AISGAGDIGELF
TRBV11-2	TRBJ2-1	ASSKENTPEQF
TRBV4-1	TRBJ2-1	ASSKPGLAGLEQF
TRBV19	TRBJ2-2	ASSVASGYTGELF
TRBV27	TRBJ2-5	ASSLPSGRIGETQY
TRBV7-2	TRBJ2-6	ASSLGGQGANVLT
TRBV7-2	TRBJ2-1	ASSLVASGVGEQF
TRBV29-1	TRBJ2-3	SVELAGGSDTQY
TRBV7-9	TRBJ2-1	ASSPGTSVFHEQF
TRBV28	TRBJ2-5	ASSSQPGQGESGETQY
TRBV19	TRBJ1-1	ASSVRDTGNTEAF
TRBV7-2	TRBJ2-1	ASSKLAGDNEQF
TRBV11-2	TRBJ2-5	ASSRPGLSIWTQY
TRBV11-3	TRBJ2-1	ASSLESGPLSEQF
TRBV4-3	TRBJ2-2	ASSQWPSGAGELF
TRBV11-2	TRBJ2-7	ASSLRQGPTPYEQY
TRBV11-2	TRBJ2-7	ASSPPGGREQY
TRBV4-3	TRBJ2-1	ASSRGGSGDEQF
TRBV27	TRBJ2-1	ASRIGGALGNEQF
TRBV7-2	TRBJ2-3	ASSFFSDFSDTQY
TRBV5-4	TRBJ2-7	ASSFPGQGHEQY
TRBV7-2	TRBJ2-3	ASSYGLAGGGDTQY
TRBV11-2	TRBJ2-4	ASSPVWGGEIQY
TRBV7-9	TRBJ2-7	ASSRLAGDIYEQY
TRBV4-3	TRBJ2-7	ASSQDPDSYEQY
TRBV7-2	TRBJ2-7	ASSSGTPFYEQY
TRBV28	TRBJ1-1	AIAQTRGNTEAF
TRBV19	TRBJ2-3	ASSPRAGESDTQY
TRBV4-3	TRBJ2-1	ASSQVTGVEEQF
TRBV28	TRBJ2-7	ASSLLREQY
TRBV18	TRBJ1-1	ASSRGTGDTEAF
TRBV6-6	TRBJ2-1	ASSNAGRLIGNEQF
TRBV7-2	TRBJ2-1	ASSSRGPSGLSSYNEQF
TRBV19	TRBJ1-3	ASSIQGYSGNTIY
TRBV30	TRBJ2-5	ASGRAGGGWEETQY
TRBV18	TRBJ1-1	ASSPFTENTEAF